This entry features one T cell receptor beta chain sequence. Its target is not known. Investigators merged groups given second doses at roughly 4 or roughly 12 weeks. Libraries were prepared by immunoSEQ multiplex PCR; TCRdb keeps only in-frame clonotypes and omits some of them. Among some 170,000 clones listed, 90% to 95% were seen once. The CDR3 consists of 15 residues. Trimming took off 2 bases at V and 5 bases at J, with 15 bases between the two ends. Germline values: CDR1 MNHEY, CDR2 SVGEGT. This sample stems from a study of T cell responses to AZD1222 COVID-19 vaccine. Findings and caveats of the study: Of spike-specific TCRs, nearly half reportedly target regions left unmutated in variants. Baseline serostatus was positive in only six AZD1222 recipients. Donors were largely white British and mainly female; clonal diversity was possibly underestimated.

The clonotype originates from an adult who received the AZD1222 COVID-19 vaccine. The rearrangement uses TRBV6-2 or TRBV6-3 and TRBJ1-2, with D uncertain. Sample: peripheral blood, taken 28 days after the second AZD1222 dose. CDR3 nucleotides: TGTGCCAGCAGTTACGGGTTGCAGATTCCTTATGGCTACACCTTC. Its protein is CASSYGLQIPYGYTF.